This TCR beta chain was recorded in a study of blood T cell repertoires in COVID-19. The overall study: From T cells, B-cell-depleted T cells, or PBMCs came the material, which was cDNA or gDNA.

V was pared by 5 bases and J by 3 bases, with 3 bases of the junction left unmatched. CDR3 length: 13 residues. In germline, CDR1 is SGHTA, CDR2 FQGTGA. Per the study methods: Quantification of nucleated cells was approximated via reference gene primer amplification. Data came from immunoSEQ multiplex PCR; TCRdb stores just in-frame clones and leaves some out. V, J and clone size were drawn from that table, and D and trimming were deduced from the DNA. The repertoire holds around 220,000 clones, 82% seen once, with approximately 8% in the top ten. The receptor's source is an elderly woman with COVID-19, enrolled during active disease. The V call is TRBV7-3, the J call TRBJ1-1; the match to TRBD1 covers 7 bases. Sequencing used peripheral blood. Written as DNA, the CDR3 is TGTGCCAGCAGCAAAGGGACAGACACTGAAGCTTTCTTT. Its protein is CASSKGTDTEAFF. The complete variable domain, with remaining parts taken from reference TRBV7-3 and TRBJ1-1, reads GAGVSQTPSNKVTEKGKYVELRCDPISGHTALYWYRQSLGQGPEFLIYFQGTGAADDSGLPNDRFFAVRPEGSVSTLKIQRTERGDSAVYLCASSKGTDTEAFFGQGTRLTVV.